The present TCR beta chain was sequenced within a study of control samples from healthy donors and cancer patients. Data came from immunoSEQ multiplex PCR; TCRdb stores just in-frame clones and leaves some out. The profile shows approximately 100,000 clones, approximately 78% of them singletons. CDR1 SQVTM and CDR2 ANQGSEA come from the germline V gene. The CDR3 has 13 residues. V lost 6 bases and J lost 5, with 16 bases in between. This TCR was recovered from a man in his sixties in good health. V usage is TRBV29-1 and J usage is TRBJ2-5; a weak D match, TRBD1 (6 bases). The sequencing input was blood. As DNA, the CDR3 is TGCAGCGTCACAGGGTTGTATGGCGAGACCCAGTACTTC. Translating gives CSVTGLYGETQYF.